This TCR beta chain was observed in a study of cytomegalovirus exposure and HLA in healthy donors. Study overall: Researchers previously reported finding about 110 million unique TCR beta sequences from 150 million to 200 million T cells.

Amplification used 60 Vbeta primers and 13 Jbeta primers. Method: immunoSEQ multiplex PCR; TCRdb's copy keeps in-frame clones and lacks some. The repertoire holds 100,000 to 150,000 clones, around four fifths seen once, with more than 3.5% in the top ten. Notes on this clone: What it recognizes is unknown.

V was clipped by 4 bases and J by 2 bases, with 17 bases between them. Looked up from germline, CDR1 is SNHLY and CDR2 is FYNNEI. The CDR3 sequence is 17 residues long. Overall study results and limits: In an earlier analysis, productive rearrangement rates for most beta V segments clustered near 87% or 30%. Serostatus for CMV was the only available immune exposure information.

This chain joins TRBV2 and TRBJ2-2, with D perhaps matching TRBD2 (5 bases). Sequencing was carried out using PBMCs. This receptor was obtained from a woman aged 40-49 years in good health and CMV-seropositive. CDR3 in amino acids: CASSVSSHRGNTGELFF. CDR3 in DNA: TGTGCCAGCAGTGTGTCTAGCCACCGGGGTAACACCGGGGAGCTGTTTTTT.